This T cell receptor beta chain stems from a study of cytomegalovirus exposure and HLA in healthy donors. Study in general: Among 398 genotyped donors, 80% to 90% fell in the Caucasian-associated ancestry cluster. Study findings and constraints: Later analysis demonstrated an association between a missense DCLRE1C variant and TCR beta V- and J-gene trimming.

CDR1 is MDHEN and CDR2 is SYDVKM in the germline V gene. With V trimmed by 2 bases and J by 5 bases, 7 bases remained unmatched. The CDR3 runs to 15 residues. Turning to this clone: As yet, its antigen is unknown.

The PCR used 60 Vbeta and 13 Jbeta primers. The data were produced by immunoSEQ multiplex PCR, yet TCRdb's version contains in-frame clones alone and is incomplete. The table records around 140,000 clones, 60% to 85% of them present only once. The chain combines TRBV28 with TRBJ2-3; 7 bases agree with TRBD2. The TCR sequence derives from a female donor in good health and CMV-seropositive. The sample comprised PBMCs. CDR3 amino acids: CASSLSGVTGDTQYF. Here the CDR3 DNA reads TGTGCCAGCAGTTTAAGCGGGGTAACGGGAGATACGCAGTATTTT.